This T cell receptor (beta chain) was profiled in a study of blood T cell repertoires in COVID-19. The CDR3 has 17 residues. Germline V gives CDR1 KGHSH, CDR2 LQKENI. Trimming removed 1 base from V and 4 bases from J, with 16 bases in between. Method: immunoSEQ multiplex PCR; TCRdb's copy keeps in-frame clones and lacks some. This table has 320,000 or so clones, around 86% appearing once. The sequenced sample was PBMCs or T cells enriched from blood (not recorded which). This receptor was obtained from a man aged 55 to 70 who had recovered from COVID-19. The V gene is TRBV18, the J gene TRBJ2-2; perhaps TRBD2 as D (5 bases). The CDR3 loop is CASSPLVVGEVTGELFF. The CDR3, as DNA: TGTGCCAGCTCACCACTGGTGGTGGGAGAAGTCACCGGGGAGCTGTTTTTT.